A single sample gave rise to the 6 T cell receptor beta chains below, sequenced in a study of blood T cells in healthy people across ages (dated by TCRdb to the mid-2010s). Receptor amplification or capture employed 5' RACE. Sequencing took place on an Illumina HiSeq 2500. A second PCR of roughly 7 to 12 cycles was run with a J-beta primer mix and a sample-barcoded 5' primer. The public sequencing data were trimmed at Q25 with fastp and processed into clonotypes with MiXCR by TCRdb, which kept only in-frame beta chains. Every distinct CDR3 protein forms one entry, paired with its most common genes and DNA. For this sample there are approximately 800,000 distinct CDR3 sequences; around 25% appear just once. The ten largest make up less than 3.5% of the sample. The data also belong to a second study, concerning T cells of mothers and their children.

The sequenced sample was blood. The receptors come from a boy aged 5-17 years in good health.

The V call is TRBV5-4, the J call TRBJ1-2; D gene unclear. The CDR3 has 12 amino acids. The V gene lost 2 bases and the J gene lost 9 bases, with 11 bases spanning the gap. The germline CDR1 and CDR2 sequences are SGHNT and YYREEE (reference sequence). The CDR3 nucleotides are TGTGCCAGCAGCTTCTGGCTCCGTCGCTACACCTTC. Its translation: CASSFWLRRYTF.

This chain joins TRBV15 and TRBJ1-4, with D possibly TRBD1 on 5 matching bases. The CDR3 runs 14 residues. Trimming removed 0 bases at V and 5 bases at J, with 7 bases between. CDR1 is LNHNV and CDR2 is YYDKDF in the germline V gene (reference sequence). The CDR3 loop is CATSREGENEKLFF. CDR3 DNA: TGTGCCACCAGCAGAGAAGGGGAAAATGAAAAACTGTTTTTT.

There are a few counts of this clonotype. V and J are TRBV4-1 and TRBJ2-5; TRBD1 is a possible D gene (7 bases). V lost 5 bases and J 2 bases, leaving 18 bases between the germline ends. The CDR3 loop spans 16 amino acids. The germline gives CDR1 MGHRA, CDR2 YSYEKL. The CDR3 DNA reads as TGCGCCAGCAGCTGGAGGGACAGACTCTCGCAAGAGACCCAGTACTTC. Translating gives CASSWRDRLSQETQYF.

The chain employs TRBV10-3 and TRBJ1-1; D is uncertain. This CDR3 contains 18 residues. The ends were cut back, 1 base at V and 6 bases at J, with 24 bases in the middle. Germline V CDR1 and CDR2: ENHRY, SYGVKD. The CDR3: CAISELFKGRESGSEAFF. CDR3 sequence (DNA): TGTGCCATCAGTGAGTTGTTTAAGGGAAGGGAGTCGGGCTCTGAAGCTTTCTTT.

This clonotype was counted only a few times. The chain recombines TRBV28 with TRBJ1-1, with D possibly being TRBD1 (6 bases). Per the germline V gene, CDR1 is MDHEN and CDR2 is SYDVKM. V was shortened by 4 bases and J by 8 bases, with 14 bases between the two germline ends. The CDR3 is made up of 13 amino acids. The CDR3 here is CASSSLGGREAFF. CDR3 coding DNA: TGTGCCAGCAGTTCCCTGGGGGGCCGGGAAGCTTTCTTT.

The V gene is TRBV7-8, the J gene TRBJ2-1, with TRBD2 as a possible D gene (6 bases). CDR1 and CDR2 (germline): SGHVS, FQNEAQ. V was trimmed by 5 bases and J by 6 bases, leaving 11 bases between them. The CDR3 consists of 13 residues. The CDR3, as DNA: TGTGCCAGCAGCACCCGGACTATCAATGAGCAGTTCTTC. This encodes CASSTRTINEQFF.